Listed below are T cell receptor beta chains from one sample, sequenced in a study of blood T cell repertoires in COVID-19. The protocol was immunoSEQ multiplex PCR, while the TCRdb copy is restricted to in-frame clones and leaves out a portion. Here the sample spans over 85,000 clones, 80% to 90% being singletons. What was sequenced was peripheral blood. These receptor sequences come from a human donor in a cohort sampled during active COVID-19. Both conserved end residues are part of each CDR3. A D gene is named only where the DNA matches it firmly. Clone size is stated in some rows and not others, as once, few, many or a class when expanded.

TRBJ2-3	NA	TRBV9	16	TRBD2	CASSPPGGGNTDTQYF	TGTGCCAGCAGCCCCCCTGGCGGGGGTAACACAGATACGCAGTATTTT
TRBJ2-2	NA	TRBV13	15	TRBD1	CASRAGTVRTGELFF	TGCGCCAGCAGGGCCGGGACAGTAAGGACCGGGGAGCTGTTTTTT
TRBJ1-1	NA	TRBV29-1	12	TRBD1	CSVEGQGARAFF	TGCAGCGTTGAGGGGCAGGGGGCGCGAGCTTTCTTT
TRBJ1-1	NA	TRBV7-9	14	NA	CASMSRGARTEAFF	TGTGCCAGCATGTCACGGGGGGCGCGCACTGAAGCTTTCTTT
TRBJ1-2	NA	TRBV19	13	NA	CASSARGADGYTF	TGTGCCAGTAGTGCCAGGGGCGCAGATGGCTACACCTTC
TRBJ2-5	NA	TRBV5-1	16	TRBD2	CASSLGASGGRETQYF	TGCGCCAGCAGCTTGGGGGCTAGCGGAGGGAGGGAGACCCAGTACTTC
TRBJ2-3	once	TRBV7-3	19	TRBD2	CASSHSPQAGGPSTDTQYF	TGTGCCAGCAGCCACAGTCCGCAGGCGGGGGGCCCCAGCACAGATACGCAGTATTTT
TRBJ2-1	NA	TRBV29-1	17	TRBD2	CSVVGLAVTSSYNEQFF	TGCAGCGTTGTGGGACTAGCGGTAACAAGCTCCTACAATGAGCAGTTCTTC
TRBJ2-6	NA	TRBV12-5	14	TRBD1	CASAGGSGANVLTF	TGTGCTAGTGCAGGGGGTTCTGGGGCCAACGTCCTGACTTTC
TRBJ1-1	NA	TRBV28	15	TRBD1	CASSLGGQGSTEAFF	TGTGCCAGCAGTTTAGGGGGACAGGGGAGTACTGAAGCTTTCTTT
TRBJ2-3	NA	TRBV18	17	NA	CASSLLPMVGSTDTQYF	TGTGCCAGCTCACTCCTTCCTATGGTCGGGAGCACAGATACGCAGTATTTT
TRBJ2-5	NA	TRBV6-1	13	NA	CASSEHGQGTQYF	TGTGCCAGCAGTGAACACGGCCAGGGGACCCAGTACTTC
TRBJ2-5	NA	TRBV24-1	16	NA	CATSDFMRGSQETQYF	TGTGCCACCAGTGATTTCATGAGGGGGAGCCAAGAGACCCAGTACTTC
TRBJ2-1	once	TRBV6-2/TRBV6-3	16	TRBD2	CASSPWPGTKNNEQFF	TGTGCCAGCAGTCCCTGGCCCGGGACTAAAAACAATGAGCAGTTCTTC
TRBJ2-7	NA	TRBV5-6	16	TRBD1	CASSSEPGQLPYEQYF	TGTGCCAGCAGCTCCGAACCGGGACAGCTTCCCTACGAGCAGTACTTC
TRBJ1-1	once	TRBV27	16	NA	CASSLSYGGIGTEAFF	TGTGCCAGCAGTTTATCGTATGGGGGGATCGGCACTGAAGCTTTCTTT
TRBJ1-1	NA	TRBV28	14	TRBD1	CASSLTGGNTEAFF	TGTGCCAGCAGTTTAACAGGGGGAAACACTGAAGCTTTCTTT
TRBJ2-5	NA	TRBV14	16	TRBD2	CASSQGLAGGWETQYF	TGTGCCAGCAGCCAGGGACTAGCGGGAGGATGGGAGACCCAGTACTTC
TRBJ2-2	NA	TRBV7-9	12	NA	CASSPITGELFF	TGTGCCAGCAGCCCCATTACCGGGGAGCTGTTTTTT
TRBJ2-5	NA	TRBV6-6	14	NA	CASSHDGESSSQYF	TGTGCCAGCAGTCACGACGGGGAGTCCTCCTCCCAGTACTTC
TRBJ2-1	NA	TRBV6-6	15	TRBD1	CASSQGQGIYNEQFF	TGTGCCAGCAGCCAGGGACAGGGGATCTACAATGAGCAGTTCTTC
TRBJ1-5	once	TRBV5-1	15	TRBD1	CASSVGQGSGQPQHF	TGCGCCAGCAGCGTGGGACAGGGGAGTGGGCAGCCCCAGCATTTT